Following are 29 T cell receptor beta chains from one sample sequenced in a study of cytomegalovirus exposure and HLA in healthy donors. The study ran its PCR with 60 Vbeta and 13 Jbeta primers. This table comes from immunoSEQ multiplex PCR, and its TCRdb copy is limited to in-frame clones, with some not included. The repertoire consists of about 100,000 clones, with 70% to 85% occurring once and the leading ten covering approximately 2.8%. Sequencing was performed on PBMCs. These receptor sequences come from a woman between 40 and 55 years old in good health and CMV-seronegative.

This chain links TRBV2 with TRBJ2-2; 8 bases are a match to TRBD2. The CDR3 is 15 residues long. Germline values: CDR1 SNHLY, CDR2 FYNNEI. V lost 6 bases, J lost 5 bases, and 8 bases stayed unmatched. DNA for the CDR3: TGTGCCAGCAGGCCCGGCGGGGGGACGACCGGGGAGCTGTTTTTT. Translation: CASRPGGGTTGELFF.

The chain couples TRBV6-6 to TRBJ1-2; a weak D match, TRBD1 (6 bases). This CDR3 has 15 amino acids. Looked up from germline, CDR1 is MNHNY and CDR2 is SVGAGI (reference sequence). With 5 bases removed from V and 1 base from J, the gap between germline ends came to 14 bases. The CDR3 coding sequence is TGTGCCAGCAGTGTACAGGGCACCATTAACTATGGCTACACCTTC. Translated: CASSVQGTINYGYTF.

The V call is TRBV19, the J call TRBJ1-4; no firm D call. CDR1 is LNHDA, CDR2 SQIVND, per germline (reference sequence). The V end was cut by 3 bases, the J end by 14 bases, with 10 bases between. This CDR3 region has 11 residues. The CDR3 here is CASSIAGNLFF. The CDR3 DNA follows: TGTGCCAGTAGTATCGCCGGGAATCTGTTTTTT.

The CDR3 DNA follows: TGTGCCAGCAGCTCGGGGTCCTCTGGAAACACCATATATTTT. As protein: CASSSGSSGNTIYF. The V call is TRBV7-6, the J call TRBJ1-3; D is ambiguous. This CDR3 has 14 residues. Germline-derived CDR1 and CDR2 are SGHVS and FNYEAQ. The germline V and J ends were trimmed by 4 bases and 0 bases, with 7 bases remaining between them.

The J gene is TRBJ2-3, the V gene TRBV2; D unclear. V dropped 2 bases and J dropped 6 bases, with 12 bases sitting between them. CDR1 SNHLY and CDR2 FYNNEI come from the germline V gene. The CDR3 runs 14 residues. The CDR3 coding sequence is TGTGCCAGCAGTGAATTTATAGCCGGGGATACGCAGTATTTT. Its translation is CASSEFIAGDTQYF.

The gene calls are TRBV7-9 and TRBJ2-7; TRBD2 might be the D (7 bases). CDR1 is SEHNR and CDR2 is FQNEAQ in the germline V gene (reference sequence). CDR3 size: 15 residues. Deletions cut 2 bases from V and 3 bases from J, with 14 bases between. The CDR3 spells CASSLTGTKDYEQYF. CDR3 DNA: TGTGCCAGCAGCTTAACAGGGACTAAAGACTACGAGCAGTACTTC.

V and J are TRBV11-2 and TRBJ2-5; possibly TRBD2 for D (5 bases). The germline V gene encodes CDR1 SGHAT and CDR2 FQNNGV. This CDR3 region has 15 residues. Deletions cut 5 bases from V and 0 bases from J, with 13 bases between. This chain's CDR3 is CASSPPGKNQETQYF. The CDR3 DNA reads TGTGCCAGCAGCCCCCCCGGGAAGAACCAAGAGACCCAGTACTTC.

This clone was detected only a few times. This chain joins TRBV4-1 and TRBJ2-2; maybe TRBD2 (6 bases). CDR1 MGHRA and CDR2 YSYEKL come from the germline V gene. The germline V and J ends were trimmed by 3 bases and 4 bases, with 15 bases remaining between them. The CDR3 sequence is 16 residues long. CDR3 sequence reads: CASSQLGLLTTGELFF. Here the CDR3 DNA reads TGCGCCAGCAGCCAGTTAGGACTATTAACCACCGGGGAGCTGTTTTTT.

V is TRBV29-1 and J is TRBJ2-7, with a tentative D call TRBD1 (6 bases). CDR1 and CDR2 (germline): SQVTM, ANQGSEA. The CDR3 is 15 amino acids. V lost 0 bases to trimming and J lost 6 bases, with 18 bases between them. The CDR3: CSVEDAGTGSAEQYF. CDR3 DNA sequence: TGCAGCGTTGAAGACGCCGGTACAGGGTCCGCCGAGCAGTACTTC.

A remark on this clone: A junction boundary mismatches the germline segment, possibly from a read error. The rearrangement joins TRBV7-9 to TRBJ1-5, with 7 nucleotides matching TRBD1. CDR1 SEHNR and CDR2 FQNEAQ come from the germline V gene (reference sequence). CDR3 length: 15 amino acids. The chain's CDR3 is CSSSRYDRGNQPQHF. The CDR3 nucleotides are TGTTCCAGCAGCAGATACGACAGGGGCAATCAGCCCCAGCATTTT.

The chain uses TRBV30 and TRBJ2-3; possible D gene TRBD1, 5 bases. Germline V CDR1 and CDR2: GTSNPN, SVGIG (reference sequence). This CDR3 comprises 14 residues. The V gene lost 0 bases and the J gene lost 5 bases, with 12 bases spanning the gap. The CDR3 coding sequence is TGTGCCTGGAGTGTTAGAATCGGACAAGATACGCAGTATTTT. Amino acid sequence: CAWSVRIGQDTQYF. Full variable domain (missing parts from reference TRBV30 and TRBJ2-3): SQTIHQWPATLVQPVGSPLSLECTVEGTSNPNLYWYRQAAGRGLQLLFYSVGIGQISSEVPQNLSASRPQDRQFILSSKKLLLSDSGFYLCAWSVRIGQDTQYFGPGTRLTVL.

This rearrangement joins TRBV2 to TRBJ1-5; 8 bases fit TRBD1. V lost 5 bases and J lost 4; bases outside the gene matches: 7. The CDR3 extends over 15 amino acids. CDR1 is SNHLY and CDR2 is FYNNEI in the germline V gene. CDR3 DNA sequence: TGTGCCAGCAGTACCGGACAGGGTCTAAATCAGCCCCAGCATTTT. Its protein product is CASSTGQGLNQPQHF.

The rearrangement joins TRBV10-3 to TRBJ2-7; D is perhaps TRBD1 (5 bases). CDR3 size: 17 residues. CDR1 is ENHRY and CDR2 is SYGVKD in the germline V gene. The ends were cut back, 0 bases at V and 0 bases at J, with 15 bases in the middle. The CDR3 is CAISESGRVRSSYEQYF. In DNA, the CDR3 is TGTGCCATCAGTGAGTCGGGCAGGGTGCGGAGCTCCTACGAGCAGTACTTC.

This rearrangement joins TRBV4-3 to TRBJ2-1, with D maybe TRBD2 (5 bases). Trimming left V 1 base short and J 3 bases short, with 7 bases between. Germline V gene data show CDR1 as LGHNA and CDR2 as YSLEER. The CDR3 is 14 residues long. DNA of the CDR3: TGCGCCAGCAGCCAAGGGACTCTCTACAATGAGCAGTTCTTC. Translation gives CASSQGTLYNEQFF.

CDR3 DNA: TGTGCCAGCAGTTTTATCAGGGCCGGATTAATAGAAAAACTGTTTTTT. Translation gives CASSFIRAGLIEKLFF. The chain links TRBV28 to TRBJ1-4, with D maybe TRBD1 (5 bases). The CDR3 has 16 residues. Germline CDR1 MDHEN, CDR2 SYDVKM. Trimming left V 3 bases short and J 8 bases short, with 19 bases between.

The chain links TRBV27 to TRBJ2-3, with 7 positions matching TRBD2. The CDR3 covers 15 residues. The V segment lost 3 bases and the J segment 5 bases; nucleotides outside the gene matches: 8. The germline CDR1 and CDR2 sequences are MNHEY and SMNVEV (reference sequence). Here the CDR3 reads CASSLGGGRVDTQYF. In DNA form, the CDR3 reads TGTGCCAGCAGTTTGGGGGGAGGGCGGGTAGATACGCAGTATTTT.

CDR3 bases: TGTGCCAGCAGCTTGCGGGGGTCGGGTTACAATGAGCAGTTCTTC. This encodes CASSLRGSGYNEQFF. V usage is TRBV5-5 and J usage is TRBJ2-1; a possible D gene is TRBD2 (6 bases). The CDR3 is 15 residues long. V was pared by 1 base and J by 4 bases, with 12 bases between. Per the germline V gene, CDR1 is SGHKS and CDR2 is YYEKEE (reference sequence). The whole variable domain, remainder taken from reference TRBV5-5 and TRBJ2-1, is DAGVTQSPTHLIKTRGQQVTLRCSPISGHKSVSWYQQVLGQGPQFIFQYYEKEERGRGNFPDRFSARQFPNYSSELNVNALLLGDSALYLCASSLRGSGYNEQFFGPGTRLTVL.

This chain joins TRBV10-3 and TRBJ2-2; 10 bases align to TRBD2. Per the germline V gene, CDR1 is ENHRY and CDR2 is SYGVKD. The CDR3 is 16 amino acids. Trimming at V came to 3 bases and at J to 3 bases, leaving 4 bases not matched to a gene. CDR3 residues: CAISDSGRRDTGELFF. The CDR3 DNA follows: TGTGCCATCAGTGATAGCGGGAGGCGGGACACCGGGGAGCTGTTTTTT.

The chain has TRBV4-3 and TRBJ1-6; perhaps TRBD1 as D (6 bases). The length of the CDR3 is 13 residues. The V and J ends lost 3 bases and 10 bases respectively, with 10 bases between them. Germline values: CDR1 LGHNA, CDR2 YSLEER. The DNA for the CDR3 is TGCGCCAGCAGCCACGAGGGGGAATCACCCCTCCACTTT. Its translation: CASSHEGESPLHF.

CDR3 loop: CASSWRGQGGTEAFF. CDR3 DNA sequence: TGTGCCAGCAGTTGGAGGGGACAGGGAGGGACTGAAGCTTTCTTT. The V and J genes are TRBV28 and TRBJ1-1; 9 bases agree with TRBD1. Germline V gene lookup returns CDR1 MDHEN and CDR2 SYDVKM. The CDR3 is 15 amino acids. V trimming: 4 bases; J trimming: 5 bases; junction bases outside the gene matches: 8.

This clone has just one count. CDR3 amino acids: CASSARTGLNYGYTF. The CDR3, as DNA: TGTGCCAGCAGTGCCCGGACAGGTCTTAACTATGGCTACACCTTC. V gene TRBV6-1 combines with J gene TRBJ1-2; 7 nucleotides agree with TRBD1. Trimming cost V 4 bases and J 1 base; bases outside gene matches: 6. Germline CDR1 reads MNHNS; CDR2 reads SASEGT. This CDR3 region has 15 residues.

This chain joins TRBV7-9 and TRBJ1-6, with D maybe TRBD1 (6 bases). Germline-derived CDR1 and CDR2 are SEHNR and FQNEAQ (reference sequence). The length of the CDR3 is 17 residues. V dropped 1 base and J dropped 5 bases, with 15 bases sitting between them. CDR3 region: CASSLDRAGGHNSPLHF. CDR3 sequence (DNA): TGTGCCAGCAGCTTAGACAGGGCCGGGGGGCATAATTCACCCCTCCACTTT.

V is TRBV7-5 and J is TRBJ1-2; the D call of TRBD1 is as the table states it, not checked on the DNA. TRBV7-5 is a recognized pseudogene. The CDR3 extends over 18 amino acids. The DNA of the CDR3 is TGTGTCAGAAGCTTCCGCATCGCAGGGGTCAGAACTAACTATGGCTACACCTTC. As protein: CVRSFRIAGVRTNYGYTF.

V and J are TRBV15 and TRBJ2-3; 8 bases map to TRBD2. Germline V gene lookup returns CDR1 LNHNV and CDR2 YYDKDF (reference sequence). V gave up 5 bases and J gave up 2 bases; unmatched junction bases: 9. The CDR3 runs 16 residues. The CDR3 DNA reads TGTGCCACCAGCTACTTTTTGCGGGAGGACACAGATACGCAGTATTTT. This translates into CATSYFLREDTDTQYF.

The V and J genes are TRBV28 and TRBJ1-1, with TRBD1 identical over 8 bases. This CDR3 comprises 14 residues. Germline lookup yields CDR1 MDHEN and CDR2 SYDVKM. V shed 7 bases, J shed 0 bases, and the junction held 4 bases outside the gene matches. CDR3 in DNA: TGTGCCAGCACCAGACAGGGGATGAACACTGAAGCTTTCTTT. Translated: CASTRQGMNTEAFF.

This clone is a singleton in its sample. The rearrangement joins TRBV6-6 to TRBJ1-4; 10 bases are a match to TRBD1. The CDR3 length is 16 residues. J gave up 6 bases and V 2 bases, and 6 bases lay outside the gene matches. The germline V gene has CDR1 MNHNY and CDR2 SVGAGI (reference sequence). CDR3 DNA sequence: TGTGCCAGCAGTTACGGGGTGACAGGGGGCGATGAAAAACTGTTTTTT. This gives the protein CASSYGVTGGDEKLFF.

The V call is TRBV7-2, the J call TRBJ2-7; maybe TRBD2 (5 bases). The V gene lost 1 base and the J gene lost 7 bases, with 20 bases spanning the gap. Germline CDR1 SGHTA, CDR2 FQGNSA. The CDR3 is 16 residues long. CDR3 in DNA: TGTGCCAGCAGCTTAGTGGGCGTGCGGGTCCTTGGGGAGCAGTACTTC. As protein: CASSLVGVRVLGEQYF.

This sequence joins TRBV5-4 and TRBJ2-1, with 10 bases aligning to TRBD2. V dropped 4 bases and J dropped 6; count of bases not matched to a gene: 7. The germline gives CDR1 SGHNT, CDR2 YYREEE (reference sequence). The length of the CDR3 is 15 residues. The CDR3 bases are TGTGCCAGCAGCCCCGGGACTAGCGCGACCAATGAGCAGTTCTTC. Translating it yields CASSPGTSATNEQFF.

The chain is built from TRBV5-1 and TRBJ2-3; D not certain. The ends were cut back, 4 bases at V and 3 bases at J, with 6 bases in the middle. The CDR3 runs 12 residues. CDR1 is SGHRS and CDR2 is YFSETQ in the germline V gene. The CDR3 DNA is TGCGCCAGCAGCGCCCAGACAGATACGCAGTATTTT. Translation gives CASSAQTDTQYF.